The entry that follows covers one T cell receptor (beta chain) sequence. What it binds is unknown. This entry comes from a study of T-cell memory formation after mild COVID-19. Study results and caveats: Largely, contracting CD4+ clones fell within CM and EM, and contracting CD8+ clones within EMRA. A balance of CD4 and CD8 characterized clones contracting day 15 to 85, whereas later expanders leaned CD4+. That cross-reactive memory joined was suggested by some responding clones appearing in pre-infection memory.

The 5'RACE method, run with constant-segment primers, produced TCR alpha and TCR beta cDNA libraries (carrying sample barcodes and UMIs). TCRdb re-derived calls from the 5' RACE reads in MiXCR, one entry per CDR3 protein. This sample has roughly 350,000 distinct CDR3 sequences, with more than 20% found just once. Germline V lookup: CDR1 DFQATT, CDR2 SNEGSKA (reference sequence). The CDR3 loop spans 13 amino acids. Trimming removed 6 bases at V and 5 bases at J, with 17 bases between. This receptor was taken from an adult woman who had mild COVID-19 (a few samples of this study predate the infection). Cell type and time point are not known. This rearrangement joins TRBV20-1 to TRBJ2-7, with a tentative D call TRBD1 (6 bases). The sample taken for sequencing was PBMCs or a T cell subset sorted from them (not recorded which). The CDR3, as DNA: TGCAGTGCCAGGGACATACGTGGAGACGAGCAGTACTTC. As protein: CSARDIRGDEQYF.